Detailed here is one T cell receptor (beta chain). This record belongs to a study of T cell changes during pregnancy in multiple sclerosis. Germline lookup yields CDR1 MRHNA and CDR2 SNTAGT. There are 14 residues in the CDR3. Trimming removed 7 bases from V and 7 bases from J, with 19 bases in between. The table came from immunoSEQ multiplex PCR; TCRdb's copy has only in-frame clones and leaves some out. The sample holds 45,000 to 60,000 clones; roughly nine tenths are singletons and the top ten take 3% to 3.5%. The sequencing here drew on CD8+ T cells from peripheral blood mononuclear cells, taken before pregnancy. The chain is built from TRBV6-4 and TRBJ1-1; D gene uncertain. This TCR came from a female donor with multiple sclerosis, enrolled in a pregnancy study. The CDR3: CASTSGEGASEAFF. CDR3 DNA: TGTGCCAGCACCTCGGGAGAGGGAGCGAGTGAAGCTTTCTTT.